The clone carrying this TCR beta chain was counted between two and nine times. V dropped 2 bases and J dropped 2 bases, with 11 bases sitting between them. This CDR3 is 15 amino acids long. The germline V gene has CDR1 KGHSH and CDR2 LQKENI. This sample was included in a study of human T cells and chemical hapten exposure. Sample time point: patch test 1, 2 weeks after DPC sensitization. Treatment meaning: therapeutic diphenylcyclopropenone sensitization with weekly scalp DPC. Before extraction, the whole blood was not fractionated, and total RNA was taken from it. Unique molecular identifiers were linked by the library to individual cDNA molecules. TCRdb redid the calling of the RACE reads with MiXCR, one entry per CDR3 protein. The sample has tens of thousands of distinct CDR3 sequences, around 11% seen once.

The source is a woman between 45 and 60 years old with alopecia areata. Some clones in this sample may be carry-over from other donors' samples. Material: whole blood, obtained in connection with sensitization to the hapten diphenylcyclopropenone (DPC). This chain joins TRBV18 and TRBJ2-3; perhaps TRBD2 as D (7 bases). The CDR3 spells CASSPRGGHTDTQYF. CDR3 sequence (DNA): TGTGCCAGCTCACCAAGGGGGGGCCACACAGATACGCAGTATTTT.